Sequencing of this T cell receptor beta chain was carried out in a study of shared clonotypes between healthy human individuals (dated by TCRdb to between 2020 and 2021). Study-wide context: The cohort comprised two women and a few men aged 18 to 49 years. For each donor, three plates each were used for CD4 naive and CD4 memory, two plates were used for CD8 naive, and one plate was used for CD8 memory. To estimate repertoire size and how much clonotypes are shared between individuals, the study performed deep sequencing of blood TCR repertoires from roughly five healthy adults. To increase sequencing depth and limit assay-specific biases, TCR repertoire library preparation and sequencing were carried out by different laboratories using diverse techniques. Leukapheresis yielded between about 0.9 and 8.9 billion PBMCs per donor. Here is what the overall study found, with its caveats: Rarefaction of sorted-subset datasets indicated incomplete sequencing despite the large sequencing depth. Higher generation probabilities were observed for clonotypes shared by all four sorted-subset donors than for non-shared clonotypes. The small number of donors limited the genetic and exposure-history diversity represented. When a few donors were compared, the shared fraction of clonotypes was around 5% for naive CD4, around 3.5% for naive CD8, more than 2% for memory CD4, and roughly 0.43% for memory CD8. Estimated clonotype richness was generally larger for naive than for memory subsets. Pairwise subsampling led to the expectation that sequencing depth would affect the degree of clonotype sharing among donors. Only blood was sampled, and tissue TCR repertoires likely differ from those in blood.

The CDR3 starts with the cysteine, ends with the phenylalanine, and has 14 residues. Only the CDR3 portion is preserved as DNA: 42 bases, with reading frame beginning at the first base. From a lookup of the germline V gene, CDR1 and CDR2 are SGHRS and YFSETQ. Trimmed from V: 5 bases; trimmed from J: 4 bases; junction bases lacking a gene match: 8. Healthy HIV-negative adults with no recently reported acute infections or vaccinations were included as donors. All donors were Caucasian adults living in Nashville, Tennessee, USA. CD4+ T cells were enriched by magnetic negative selection; naive cells were then positively selected on CD45RA, and the negative fraction formed the memory subset. Blood was obtained by leukapheresis, after which PBMCs were separated by Ficoll-Histopaque density gradient centrifugation and cryopreserved in liquid nitrogen vapor phase. Analytical flow cytometry was used to check the purity and quantity of each magnetically sorted T cell population. From each sorted fraction, genomic DNA was isolated and quantified by UV absorbance on a Nanodrop 2000c.

This clone showed up just once. The clone's antigen remains unknown. Base qualities are not at hand, and no much larger clone is one base apart. Using the deep immunoSEQ assay, multiplex PCR amplified TCR CDR3 regions from genomic DNA. Extracted genomic DNA from each cell subset was distributed evenly across all wells of several immunoSEQ 96-well plates, and each plate was treated as a replicate. Each replicate PCR for sorted subsets received around 0.2 ug genomic DNA, equal to tens of thousands of T cell genomes. Purified libraries were quantified with a Qubit 3.0 fluorometer, sized on a Bioanalyzer 2100, and re-quantified with the KAPA Library Quantification kit. Every immunoSEQ 96-well plate was sequenced on a dedicated single-read 150-cycle Illumina NextSeq 550 flow cell. Per the original workflow: Because the immunoSEQ output included only junctional sequences and no quality scores, the filtering could not be the same as the filtering used for full-length reads. Sequences were annotated with PyIR, a Python wrapper for IgBLAST v1.9, using IMGT germline references to assign V/J genes and CDR3. Reads with weak V/J assignments (E-value above 1e-6), missing CDR3, stop codons, out-of-frame junctions, or ambiguous translated residues were removed. V3J clonotypes were defined by identical inferred V gene, J gene, and CDR3 amino acid sequence. The percentage overlap between two repertoires was calculated by dividing the number of shared unique clonotypes by the size of the smaller repertoire. Three approaches were used to assess repertoire richness: RTK rarefaction, the Chao1 estimator, and Recon v2.1 estimates of unobserved clonotypes. OLGA was used to compute generation probabilities for all TCRbeta clonotypes that the gDNA method yielded from a few donors. Not all clones reach the TCRdb copy of this immuneACCESS table, which keeps in-frame sequences only. Checked studies attribute under half of the gap to unresolved V genes and leave the rest unexplained. The V and J calls and the clone size are those of that table, but D and trimming were determined from the DNA. In this sample the table shows 2 million to 3 million clones, over 85% of which occur a single time. The ten top clones hold 0.36% of the sample.

Sequencing used naive CD4+ T cells from PBMCs. Per the publication, the cell subset or site label means: CD45RA+ positively selected. The source of this sequence is a man between 18 and 35 years old in good health. Some clones in this sample may be carry-over from other donors' samples. This sequence uses TRBV5-1 and TRBJ1-1, with TRBD1 matching 7 junction bases. The DNA sequence is TGCGCCAGCAGAGAGGGACAGCCCGGCACTGAAGCTTTCTTT. The translation is CASREGQPGTEAFF.